The 15 T cell receptor beta chains given below trace back to one sample, sequenced in a study of beta chain features in type 1 diabetes. Reverse transcribing all isolated RNA meant expressed TCRB transcripts were sequenced. Measured with immunoSEQ multiplex PCR; TCRdb has only the in-frame clones, and not every one. The sample shows about 620,000 clones, 15% of them seen only once. Sequenced sample: naive CD4+ T cells from blood. The receptors originated from a man between 18 and 29 years old in good health.

This clone was seen more than once but under ten times. V is TRBV25-1 and J is TRBJ2-1; 10 bases fit TRBD2. The germline gives CDR1 MGHDK, CDR2 SYGVNS. Germline trimming cut 1 base from V and 9 bases from J; bases unmatched to any gene: 6. The CDR3 contains 15 residues. CDR3 nucleotide sequence: TGTGCCAGCAGTGAATGGTCTAGCGGGAGAGGTGAGCAGTTCTTC. Its translation: CASSEWSSGRGEQFF.

The V gene is TRBV7-2, the J gene TRBJ1-2, with 9 bases identical to TRBD1. The V segment lost 2 bases and the J segment 2 bases; nucleotides outside the gene matches: 3. This CDR3 contains 15 residues. Germline V CDR1 and CDR2: SGHTA, FQGNSA. In nucleotides, the CDR3 is TGTGCCAGCAGCTTAAAGACAGGGGGGAACTATGGCTACACCTTC. Its translation is CASSLKTGGNYGYTF.

This clone was detected only a few times. The gene calls are TRBV27 and TRBJ2-7; a weak D match, TRBD1 (6 bases). The ends were cut back, 2 bases at V and 1 base at J, with 12 bases in the middle. This CDR3 comprises 15 residues. Germline V gene lookup returns CDR1 MNHEY and CDR2 SMNVEV (reference sequence). Written as DNA, the CDR3 is TGTGCCAGCAGTTTAACGGTGGACAGATCCTACGAGCAGTACTTC. Its protein product is CASSLTVDRSYEQYF.

The chain links TRBV29-1 to TRBJ1-4, with a possible D match to TRBD1 (5 bases). The V end was cut by 6 bases, the J end by 4 bases, with 9 bases between. The V gene's germline CDR1 is SQVTM and CDR2 ANQGSEA. The CDR3 is made up of 12 amino acids. In DNA form, the CDR3 reads TGCAGCGTCCGTGACAGTAATGAAAAACTGTTTTTT. Encoded protein: CSVRDSNEKLFF. The whole variable domain, remainder taken from reference TRBV29-1 and TRBJ1-4, is SAVISQKPSRDICQRGTSLTIQCQVDSQVTMMFWYRQQPGQSLTLIATANQGSEATYESGFVIDKFPISRPNLTFSTLTVSNMSPEDSSIYLCSVRDSNEKLFFGSGTQLSVL.

Remarks on this clone: This sample also contains other DNA sequences that code for the same CDR3. This CDR3 reads CASSLNTDTQYF. Written as DNA, the CDR3 is TGTGCCAGCAGCCTGAACACAGATACGCAGTATTTT. The rearrangement joins TRBV28 to TRBJ2-3; D remains ambiguous. There are 12 residues in the CDR3. V gave up 6 bases and J gave up 2 bases, with 6 bases separating them. Germline-derived CDR1 and CDR2 are MDHEN and SYDVKM. Full variable domain (rest looked up from reference TRBV28 and TRBJ2-3): DVKVTQSSRYLVKRTGEKVFLECVQDMDHENMFWYRQDPGLGLRLIYFSYDVKMKEKGDIPEGYSVSREKKERFSLILESASTNQTSMYLCASSLNTDTQYFGPGTRLTVL.

The chain links TRBV11-2 to TRBJ2-4, with TRBD2 as a possible D gene (5 bases). Germline V gene data show CDR1 as SGHAT and CDR2 as FQNNGV. V dropped 5 bases and J dropped 1 base, with 12 bases sitting between them. The CDR3 consists of 15 residues. The CDR3 spells CASSRIRGAKNIQYF. CDR3 bases: TGTGCCAGCAGCCGGATCCGAGGGGCCAAAAACATTCAGTACTTC.

This clone was counted only a few times. CDR3 bases: TGTGCCAGCAGCAAACCCCCGGGACGCAATTCCCAAGAGACCCAGTACTTC. This encodes CASSKPPGRNSQETQYF. V is TRBV21-1 and J is TRBJ2-5. TRBV21-1 is a recognized pseudogene. The CDR3 covers 17 residues.

There are a few counts of this clone. The chain combines TRBV4-2 with TRBJ2-3, with a possible D match to TRBD1 (7 bases). CDR1 and CDR2 from the germline V gene are LGHNA and YNFKEQ. Trimming stripped 0 bases from V and 7 bases from J, with 17 bases between. CDR3 size: 16 residues. As DNA, the CDR3 is TGTGCCAGCAGCCAAGATCGGGACAGTCGGGGGCATACGCAGTATTTT. Its protein is CASSQDRDSRGHTQYF.

The chain combines TRBV9 with TRBJ2-5; D is ambiguous. From germline, CDR1 is SGDLS and CDR2 YYNGEE. V dropped 0 bases and J dropped 4 bases, with 13 bases sitting between them. This CDR3 has 15 residues. The CDR3: CASSVVGSWGETQYF. CDR3 sequence (DNA): TGTGCCAGCAGCGTAGTTGGTAGCTGGGGAGAGACCCAGTACTTC.

This clone was detected only a few times. The chain uses TRBV21-1 and TRBJ1-2; the D call of TRBD1 is as the table states it, not checked on the DNA. TRBV21-1 counts as a pseudogene. The CDR3 is 14 residues long. CDR3 DNA: TGTGCCAGCAGCAGACACCGTACTAACTATGGCTACACCTTC. Amino acid sequence: CASSRHRTNYGYTF.

The V and J genes are TRBV9 and TRBJ2-1; TRBD1 aligns across 9 bases. Per germline, CDR1 SGDLS and CDR2 YYNGEE. This CDR3 is 16 amino acids long. Trimming cost V 4 bases and J 4 bases; bases outside gene matches: 9. The CDR3 DNA sequence: TGTGCCAGCAGCACACAGGGGGCCCCGAGATACAATGAGCAGTTCTTC. Protein: CASSTQGAPRYNEQFF.

The sample holds a few counts of this clone. The chain links TRBV7-2 to TRBJ2-4; D possibly corresponds to TRBD2 (5 bases). The CDR3 is made up of 18 amino acids. CDR1 and CDR2 (germline): SGHTA, FQGNSA. V was clipped by 4 bases and J by 4 bases, with 23 bases between them. The CDR3 sequence is CASSSTRTRGGEKNIQYF. CDR3 nucleotides: TGTGCCAGCAGCTCAACAAGGACCCGGGGTGGGGAGAAAAACATTCAGTACTTC.

The chain recombines TRBV28 with TRBJ1-4; D is unresolved. The CDR3 runs 15 residues. V lost 5 bases and J lost 8, with 18 bases in between. Germline V gene sequence: CDR1 MDHEN, CDR2 SYDVKM. CDR3 protein: CASSKPTSGGEKLFF. CDR3 nucleotides: TGTGCCAGCAGTAAACCGACCTCCGGTGGGGAAAAACTGTTTTTT.

The sample holds a few counts of this clone. V gene TRBV4-3 combines with J gene TRBJ2-1; perhaps TRBD1 as D (5 bases). Per the germline V gene, CDR1 is LGHNA and CDR2 is YSLEER. This CDR3 has 13 amino acids. V lost 0 bases and J 5 bases, leaving 5 bases between the germline ends. This CDR3 is CASSQEGDNEQFF. DNA for the CDR3: TGCGCCAGCAGCCAAGAAGGGGACAATGAGCAGTTCTTC.

This clone was counted only a few times. V gene TRBV7-2 combines with J gene TRBJ1-2; the D gene is possibly TRBD1 (5 bases). CDR3 length: 17 residues. V lost 2 bases and J 3 bases, leaving 19 bases between the germline ends. Per the germline V gene, CDR1 is SGHTA and CDR2 is FQGNSA. CDR3 protein: CASSLTAGRATDYGYTF. DNA for the CDR3: TGTGCCAGCAGCTTAACAGCGGGGCGCGCTACAGACTATGGCTACACCTTC.